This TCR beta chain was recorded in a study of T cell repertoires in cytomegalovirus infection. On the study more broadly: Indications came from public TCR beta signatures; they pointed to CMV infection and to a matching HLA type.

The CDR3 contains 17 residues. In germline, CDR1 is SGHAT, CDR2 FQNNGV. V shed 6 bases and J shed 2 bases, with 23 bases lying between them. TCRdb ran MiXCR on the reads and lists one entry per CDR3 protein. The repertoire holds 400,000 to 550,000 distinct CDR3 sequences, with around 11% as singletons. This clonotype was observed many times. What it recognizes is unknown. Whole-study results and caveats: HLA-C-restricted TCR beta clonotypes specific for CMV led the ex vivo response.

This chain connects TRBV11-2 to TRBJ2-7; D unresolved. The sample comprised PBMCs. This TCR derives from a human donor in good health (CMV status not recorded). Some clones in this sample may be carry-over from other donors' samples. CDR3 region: CASSPFTARISPYEQYF. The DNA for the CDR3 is TGTGCCAGCAGTCCCTTCACAGCCCGGATTTCTCCCTACGAGCAGTACTTC.